Below, 18 T cell receptor beta chains from the same sample are listed, as sequenced in a study of post-analysis software for immune sequencing data. Researchers reported that TCR beta cDNA libraries carried unique molecular identifiers. From the PCR reads, TCRdb called clonotypes with MiXCR, one entry per CDR3 protein. Of about 770,000 distinct CDR3 sequences in the sample, about 43% were seen once. No cognate antigen is known for these TCRs. The study's findings and limits: Five or six TRBV segments, TRBV5-6, TRBV5-1 and TRBV20-1 among them, were found more frequent in patients than controls.

The sequencing sample was made of blood. These receptors came from a girl aged 5-17 years with multiple sclerosis.

The chain has TRBV5-1 and TRBJ2-1; 7 bases match TRBD2. This CDR3 contains 15 residues. Germline V gives CDR1 SGHRS, CDR2 YFSETQ. V shed 0 bases, J shed 6 bases, and the junction held 6 bases outside the gene matches. The CDR3 sequence is CASSLESASGNEQFF. In DNA, the CDR3 is TGCGCCAGCAGCTTGGAATCGGCTAGCGGCAATGAGCAGTTCTTC.

This chain links TRBV21-1 with TRBJ2-3. TRBV21-1 is flagged as a pseudogene. The CDR3 length is 15 residues. In DNA form, the CDR3 reads TGTGCCAGCAGCAAAGCGAGAGCGATCCCCGATACGCAGTATTTT. Its translation is CASSKARAIPDTQYF.

This clonotype has more than one count but fewer than ten. In DNA form, the CDR3 reads TGTGCCAGCGGATTAGGCCGTGGGGGCTCCGGTACGCAGTATTTT. Amino acid sequence: CASGLGRGGSGTQYF. The rearrangement uses TRBV7-8 and TRBJ2-3; a weak D match, TRBD1 (6 bases). V dropped 8 bases and J dropped 8 bases, with 23 bases sitting between them. CDR1 SGHVS and CDR2 FQNEAQ come from the germline V gene. CDR3 length equals 15 residues.

Here the CDR3 DNA reads TGTGCCAGCGGTGGGGAGATGAACACTGAAGCTTTCTTT. This encodes CASGGEMNTEAFF. The gene calls are TRBV7-9 and TRBJ1-1; D not certain. V dropped 8 bases and J dropped 0 bases, with 10 bases sitting between them. Germline V gene data show CDR1 as SEHNR and CDR2 as FQNEAQ (reference sequence). CDR3 length: 13 amino acids. Complete variable domain (other parts from reference TRBV7-9 and TRBJ1-1): DTGVSQNPRHKITKRGQNVTFRCDPISEHNRLYWYRQTLGQGPEFLTYFQNEAQLEKSRLLSDRFSAERPKGSFSTLEIQRTEQGDSAMYLCASGGEMNTEAFFGQGTRLTVV.

The chain uses TRBV24-1 and TRBJ2-1, with 11 bases that match TRBD2. The CDR3 runs to 14 residues. The germline CDR1 and CDR2 sequences are KGHDR and SFDVKD. J gave up 12 bases and V 4 bases, and 7 bases lay outside the gene matches. This CDR3 reads CATSDRRLAGGQFF. CDR3 nucleotide sequence: TGTGCCACCAGTGACCGACGGCTAGCGGGAGGGCAGTTCTTC.

The V gene is TRBV13, the J gene TRBJ2-7; TRBD1 aligns across 7 bases. From germline, CDR1 is PRHDT and CDR2 FYEKMQ (reference sequence). V lost 4 bases and J lost 2; bases outside the gene matches: 5. The CDR3 spans 14 residues. As DNA, the CDR3 is TGTGCCAGCAGCTATTTTGGACAGGCCTACGAGCAGTACTTC. It encodes CASSYFGQAYEQYF.

DNA for the CDR3: TGTGCCAGCAGCAGGGCCTACGGGGAGCTGTTTTTT. Its protein is CASSRAYGELFF. The chain combines TRBV7-3 with TRBJ2-2; D remains unclear. The CDR3 consists of 12 residues. V was pared by 5 bases and J by 7 bases, with 8 bases between. CDR1 is SGHTA and CDR2 is FQGTGA in the germline V gene.

This sequence joins TRBV20-1 and TRBJ2-1, with D perhaps assigned TRBD1 or TRBD2 (5 bases each). The CDR3 is 14 amino acids. Trimming took off 3 bases at V and 1 base at J, with 10 bases between the two ends. Germline lookup yields CDR1 DFQATT and CDR2 SNEGSKA (reference sequence). The CDR3 spells CSASGTGSYNEQFF. Written as DNA, the CDR3 is TGCAGTGCTAGCGGGACGGGGTCCTACAATGAGCAGTTCTTC.

CDR3 in DNA: TGTGCCAGCAGTTTGAGAGGGACGACCGCCGGTGGGACCCAGTACTTC. Its translation is CASSLRGTTAGGTQYF. This rearrangement joins TRBV27 to TRBJ2-5; D may match TRBD1 or TRBD2 (5 bases each). The CDR3 consists of 16 residues. V was cut by 3 bases and J by 7 bases, with 21 bases left in between. Germline V CDR1 and CDR2: MNHEY, SMNVEV (reference sequence).

V is TRBV5-5 and J is TRBJ1-5, with 7 bases lining up with TRBD1. The germline V gene has CDR1 SGHKS and CDR2 YYEKEE (reference sequence). The J segment lost 1 base and the V segment lost 4 bases, leaving 5 bases of the junction unmatched. The CDR3 loop spans 15 amino acids. The CDR3 DNA follows: TGTGCCAGCAGCCCCCCGGGACAGAGCAATCAGCCCCAGCATTTT. This gives the protein CASSPPGQSNQPQHF.

This clonotype has only a few counts. The gene calls are TRBV28 and TRBJ2-7, with 14 positions matching TRBD2. CDR1 and CDR2 from the germline V gene are MDHEN and SYDVKM. There are 17 residues in the CDR3. After removal of 4 bases from V and 3 bases from J, the junction contained 8 bases not matched to a gene. The CDR3 loop reads CASSSPRTSGRFYEQYF. CDR3 DNA: TGTGCCAGCAGTTCCCCCCGGACTAGCGGGAGGTTCTACGAGCAGTACTTC.

Concerning this clonotype: With a much larger clone just one base away, this may be a read error. The CDR3 region is CASSSSRPWNEQFF. The CDR3 coding sequence is TGTGCCAGCAGCTCCTCCCGACCCTGGAATGAGCAGTTCTTC. The chain joins TRBV7-9 to TRBJ2-1, with unresolved D. CDR3 size: 14 residues. The germline V and J ends were trimmed by 4 bases and 7 bases, with 14 bases remaining between them. Germline V lookup: CDR1 SEHNR, CDR2 FQNEAQ (reference sequence).

The gene calls are TRBV20-1 and TRBJ1-2; unclear D gene. V lost 8 bases and J lost 0, with 13 bases in between. The CDR3 is made up of 13 amino acids. Per the germline V gene, CDR1 is DFQATT and CDR2 is SNEGSKA (reference sequence). The CDR3 region is CSSRDGANYGYTF. In DNA form, the CDR3 reads TGCAGTTCCCGCGACGGAGCTAACTATGGCTACACCTTC.

The chain uses TRBV6-1 and TRBJ2-4; possibly TRBD1 or TRBD2 for D (5 bases each). Trimming cost V 6 bases and J 7 bases, with 10 bases left between them. Germline V gives CDR1 MNHNS, CDR2 SASEGT. This CDR3 spans 12 amino acids. In DNA, the CDR3 is TGTGCCAGCAGCGTGGGACCGAACATTCAGTACTTC. Translated, it gives CASSVGPNIQYF.

This chain uses TRBV5-1 with TRBJ2-5, with no clear D. The assigned J gene may be wrong: the sequence end matches TRBJ2-7 better. Germline V lookup: CDR1 SGHRS, CDR2 YFSETQ. CDR3 size: 15 residues. The CDR3 region has the DNA TGCGCCAGCAGTGAAGGCGACGCAGTGGGCTACGAGCAGTACTTC. Residues: CASSEGDAVGYEQYF.

V is TRBV7-9 and J is TRBJ2-1; 10 nucleotides line up with TRBD2. This CDR3 has 14 residues. Germline-derived CDR1 and CDR2 are SEHNR and FQNEAQ (reference sequence). V dropped 8 bases and J dropped 6; count of bases not matched to a gene: 7. The CDR3 DNA reads TGTGCCAGCCGACAAGCGGGAGGGCGCAATGAGCAGTTCTTC. Translated, it gives CASRQAGGRNEQFF.

This clonotype was recorded only once. The V call is TRBV27, the J call TRBJ2-7; TRBD1 might be the D (5 bases). Germline CDR1 reads MNHEY; CDR2 reads SMNVEV (reference sequence). Trimming left V 8 bases short and J 0 bases short, with 11 bases between. This CDR3 is built from 13 residues. The CDR3 loop is CASFRAPSYEQYF. The CDR3 region has the DNA TGTGCCAGCTTCAGGGCGCCCTCCTACGAGCAGTACTTC.

For the CDR3, the DNA is TGTGCCAGCAGTTACTCGACTGTTCCAGCGCTACGAGAGCAGTACTTC. This encodes CASSYSTVPALREQYF. This chain joins TRBV6-5 and TRBJ2-7; D not resolved. The length of the CDR3 is 16 residues. Trimming stripped 0 bases from V and 7 bases from J, with 19 bases between. Germline V gene data show CDR1 as MNHEY and CDR2 as SVGAGI.